The 2 T cell receptor beta chains given below trace back to one sample, sequenced in a study of T cells in Graves' hyperthyroidism and ophthalmopathy. There were TCR beta CDR3 regions amplified from RNA transcripts. First-round RT-PCR of the TCR CDR3 relied on the HTBI primer set. In TCRdb, the multiplex PCR reads were re-called with MiXCR into one record per CDR3 protein. Here the sample spans 490,000 or so distinct CDR3 sequences, roughly 22% being singletons. Sequenced sample: blood. Source of these receptors: a woman between 65 and 79 years old with Graves' ophthalmopathy.

This clonotype appeared a few times. This rearrangement joins TRBV20-1 to TRBJ2-5; D not resolved. From germline, CDR1 is DFQATT and CDR2 SNEGSKA (reference sequence). With 0 bases removed from V and 5 bases from J, the gap between germline ends came to 13 bases. This CDR3 is built from 14 residues. The CDR3 region has the DNA TGCAGTGCTAGAGAGGGCTTCGCCGGGGAGACCCAGTACTTC. It codes for CSAREGFAGETQYF.

This clonotype has only one observation. The chain uses TRBV16 and TRBJ1-2; no clear D. V was clipped by 0 bases and J by 8 bases, with 16 bases between them. The CDR3 loop spans 15 amino acids. Germline lookup yields CDR1 KGHSY and CDR2 FQNENV. CDR3 nucleotide sequence: TGTGCCAGCAGCCAATCCCGAGGAGAACCGTCCGGCTACACCTTC. This encodes CASSQSRGEPSGYTF. Full variable domain (remainder filled in from reference TRBV16 and TRBJ1-2): GEEVAQTPKHLVRGEGQKAKLYCAPIKGHSYVFWYQQVLKNEFKFLISFQNENVFDETGMPKERFSAKCLPNSPCSLEIQATKLEDSAVYFCASSQSRGEPSGYTFGSGTRLTVV.